These 28 T cell receptor beta chains were all obtained from the same sample, sequenced in a study of CD4 T cells in relation to SARS-CoV-2 and coronaviruses. CD4+ T cells from unexposed donors were obtained before the COVID-19 pandemic (2011-2018). TCRdb's copy holds only in-frame clones and misses some; the assay was immunoSEQ multiplex PCR. The profile shows around 70,000 clones, around 87% of them singletons. Sequencing input: memory CD4+ T cells from PBMCs. These receptors originate from a human donor in good health.

The J gene is TRBJ1-4, the V gene TRBV4-2; D is perhaps TRBD1 (6 bases). Trimming took 0 bases from V and 7 from J, leaving 15 bases between them. Germline V CDR1 and CDR2: LGHNA, YNFKEQ. This CDR3 is 16 amino acids long. DNA of the CDR3: TGTGCCAGCAGCCAAGATCGCAACAGGGCGGGTGAAAAACTGTTTTTT. Residues: CASSQDRNRAGEKLFF.

The CDR3: CASSPRQGAVEKLFF. The CDR3 nucleotides are TGTGCCAGCAGTCCGAGACAGGGGGCGGTAGAAAAACTGTTTTTT. The chain combines TRBV28 with TRBJ1-4; TRBD1 agrees at 10 bases. In germline, CDR1 is MDHEN, CDR2 SYDVKM. Germline trimming cut 5 bases from V and 8 bases from J; bases unmatched to any gene: 8. The CDR3 spans 15 residues.

The chain links TRBV7-9 to TRBJ1-1, with a possible D match to TRBD1 (5 bases). V lost 1 base, J lost 4 bases, and 10 bases lay in between. The CDR3 length is 14 residues. Germline V lookup: CDR1 SEHNR, CDR2 FQNEAQ (reference sequence). The CDR3, as DNA: TGTGCCAGCAGCTTAGACGGGGGAGGCACTGAAGCTTTCTTT. The encoded protein is CASSLDGGGTEAFF.

The chain carries TRBV5-1 and TRBJ2-3; 7 bases match TRBD2. The CDR3 is 14 residues long. J lost 5 bases, V lost 5 bases, and 8 bases had no gene match. Germline CDR1 reads SGHRS; CDR2 reads YFSETQ. The CDR3 DNA reads TGCGCCAGCAGTCACGGACTAGTGCGAGATACGCAGTATTTT. Residues: CASSHGLVRDTQYF.

V gene TRBV11-3 combines with J gene TRBJ2-2; 8 nucleotides match TRBD1. The junction had 5 bases not matched to a gene; V was cut back by 5 bases and J by 0 bases. Germline V gene lookup returns CDR1 SGHNT and CDR2 YENEEA. The CDR3 is 16 residues long. The CDR3 reads CASSQRTGSNTGELFF. The CDR3 DNA reads TGTGCCAGCAGCCAACGGACAGGGTCGAACACCGGGGAGCTGTTTTTT.

The J gene is TRBJ1-5, the V gene TRBV19; unclear D gene. The germline V gene has CDR1 LNHDA and CDR2 SQIVND (reference sequence). The CDR3 is 16 amino acids. Trimming left V 2 bases short and J 5 bases short, with 16 bases between. The CDR3 bases are TGTGCCAGTAGTATACGGACGAAAGGGATCCATCAGCCCCAGCATTTT. This gives the protein CASSIRTKGIHQPQHF.

This sequence joins TRBV25-1 and TRBJ1-2, with D unresolved. Germline V gene data show CDR1 as MGHDK and CDR2 as SYGVNS. V dropped 0 bases and J dropped 6 bases, with 11 bases sitting between them. The CDR3 is made up of 14 amino acids. The CDR3 DNA follows: TGTGCCAGCAGTGAATATCGACGGGAGGATGGCTACACCTTC. Translation gives CASSEYRREDGYTF.

This CDR3 is CASSSQETQYF. DNA for the CDR3: TGCGCCAGCAGTTCTCAAGAGACCCAGTACTTC. The V and J genes are TRBV5-1 and TRBJ2-5; D gene unclear. V lost 5 bases and J 2 bases, leaving 4 bases between the germline ends. Germline V CDR1 and CDR2: SGHRS, YFSETQ. The CDR3 runs to 11 residues.

This chain connects TRBV11-1 to TRBJ1-5; no firm D call. The germline V and J ends were trimmed by 1 base and 4 bases, with 5 bases remaining between them. This CDR3 contains 13 residues. From germline, CDR1 is SGHAT and CDR2 FQDESV (reference sequence). CDR3 region: CASSLDGNQPQHF. The CDR3 bases are TGTGCCAGCAGCTTAGACGGGAATCAGCCCCAGCATTTT.

The chain uses TRBV7-9 and TRBJ1-1; D call uncertain. V lost 4 bases and J lost 8, with 14 bases in between. The CDR3 is made up of 13 amino acids. Germline loops: CDR1 SEHNR, CDR2 FQNEAQ (reference sequence). CDR3 nucleotides: TGTGCCAGCAGCTCAGAAAGGGTCTGGGAAGCTTTCTTT. Translating it yields CASSSERVWEAFF.

The chain employs TRBV19 and TRBJ1-2; D might be TRBD1 (5 bases). Trimming removed 5 bases from V and 4 bases from J, with 17 bases in between. The CDR3 extends over 15 amino acids. The germline gives CDR1 LNHDA, CDR2 SQIVND (reference sequence). This chain's CDR3 is CASSANRDPSYGYTF. The DNA of the CDR3 is TGTGCCAGTAGTGCCAACCGGGACCCGTCCTATGGCTACACCTTC.

The chain links TRBV28 to TRBJ1-5; perhaps TRBD1 as D (5 bases). This CDR3 is built from 15 residues. V dropped 8 bases and J dropped 6 bases, with 20 bases sitting between them. Per germline, CDR1 MDHEN and CDR2 SYDVKM. Here the CDR3 DNA reads TGTGCCAGCGCCTTACTGGATGCCGGGGGTCAGCCCCAGCATTTT. It encodes CASALLDAGGQPQHF.

The chain has TRBV3-1 (or the pseudogene TRBV3-2) and TRBJ1-2; 7 bases map to TRBD1. Germline values: CDR1 LGHDT, CDR2 YNNKEL (reference sequence). The CDR3 spans 15 residues. Trimming cost V 1 base and J 2 bases; bases outside gene matches: 4. Written as DNA, the CDR3 is TGTGCCAGCAGCCAAGGAAGGGGGCAGAACTATGGCTACACCTTC. Protein: CASSQGRGQNYGYTF.

The chain recombines TRBV18 with TRBJ2-1; 10 bases map to TRBD2. The CDR3 has 15 residues. Germline CDR1 is KGHSH and CDR2 is LQKENI. After removal of 3 bases from V and 10 bases from J, the junction contained 9 bases not matched to a gene. CDR3 amino acids: CASSPSLAGEEEQFF. The CDR3, as DNA: TGTGCCAGCTCACCCTCGCTAGCGGGGGAAGAGGAGCAGTTCTTC.

This clone was recorded a few times. The V call is TRBV5-6, the J call TRBJ2-7; 13 positions agree with TRBD2. CDR1 and CDR2 from the germline V gene are SGHDT and YYEEEE. The V and J ends lost 4 bases and 2 bases, in that order; junction bases with no gene match: 3. The CDR3 extends over 15 amino acids. DNA of the CDR3: TGTGCCAGCAGCCCTACTAGCGGGGGGGCCTACGAGCAGTACTTC. This gives the protein CASSPTSGGAYEQYF. Supplemented by reference TRBV5-6 and TRBJ2-7, the full variable domain reads DAGVTQSPTHLIKTRGQQVTLRCSPKSGHDTVSWYQQALGQGPQFIFQYYEEEERQRGNFPDRFSGHQFPNYSSELNVNALLLGDSALYLCASSPTSGGAYEQYFGPGTRLTVT.

This chain connects TRBV6-5 to TRBJ1-1; a weak D match, TRBD1 (6 bases). V was trimmed by 2 bases and J by 3 bases, leaving 16 bases between them. Germline values: CDR1 MNHEY, CDR2 SVGAGI. CDR3 length: 16 amino acids. CDR3 loop: CASSYGRGARDTEAFF. The CDR3 nucleotides read TGTGCCAGCAGTTACGGCAGGGGCGCCAGGGACACTGAAGCTTTCTTT.

This clone appeared a few times. The chain recombines TRBV7-8 with TRBJ2-7; no clear D gene. The V end lost 0 bases, the J end lost 1 base, and 10 bases lay between the germline ends. Germline CDR1 and CDR2: SGHVS and FQNEAQ. This CDR3 comprises 15 residues. The CDR3 coding sequence is TGTGCCAGCAGCTTAGCCCACCACGGATCCTACGAGCAGTACTTC. Protein: CASSLAHHGSYEQYF. Full variable domain (rest looked up from reference TRBV7-8 and TRBJ2-7): GAGVSQSPRYKVAKRGQDVALRCDPISGHVSLFWYQQALGQGPEFLTYFQNEAQLDKSGLPSDRFFAERPEGSVSTLKIQRTQQEDSAVYLCASSLAHHGSYEQYFGPGTRLTVT.

The chain couples TRBV7-2 to TRBJ1-2; possible D gene TRBD1, 6 bases. Germline-derived CDR1 and CDR2 are SGHTA and FQGNSA. The CDR3 runs to 15 residues. Trimming stripped 5 bases from V and 6 bases from J, with 19 bases between. DNA of the CDR3: TGTGCCAGCAGCCTAAATTTACAGGGATGGGATGGCTACACCTTC. Protein product: CASSLNLQGWDGYTF.

The rearrangement joins TRBV5-4 to TRBJ1-1; D is uncertain. The V gene's germline CDR1 is SGHNT and CDR2 YYREEE (reference sequence). The CDR3 is made up of 15 amino acids. Trimming took off 3 bases at V and 1 base at J, with 13 bases between the two ends. CDR3 sequence (DNA): TGTGCCAGCAGCTCGCCCGGGAGAGGGAACACTGAAGCTTTCTTT. It yields the protein CASSSPGRGNTEAFF.

The chain uses TRBV24-1 and TRBJ1-2; 9 nucleotides line up with TRBD1. Germline V gives CDR1 KGHDR, CDR2 SFDVKD. The CDR3 covers 18 residues. Trimming at V came to 5 bases and at J to 0 bases, leaving 12 bases not matched to a gene. CDR3 sequence: CATSGPTGTGLSNYGYTF. For the CDR3, the DNA is TGTGCCACCAGTGGTCCCACCGGGACAGGGCTCTCTAACTATGGCTACACCTTC.

In regard to this clone: Other DNA sequences from this sample encode an identical CDR3 as well. The rearrangement joins TRBV24-1 to TRBJ1-1, with a tentative D call TRBD1 (5 bases). The CDR3 loop spans 13 amino acids. In germline, CDR1 is KGHDR, CDR2 SFDVKD. V was cut by 5 bases and J by 6 bases, with 12 bases left in between. CDR3 residues: CATSGQGGAEAFF. CDR3 sequence (DNA): TGTGCCACCAGTGGTCAGGGAGGCGCTGAAGCTTTCTTT.

The genes are TRBV6-6 and TRBJ2-3, with D uncertain. The CDR3 runs to 13 residues. Germline CDR1 reads MNHNY; CDR2 reads SVGAGI (reference sequence). V lost 2 bases to trimming and J lost 2 bases, with 5 bases between them. CDR3 amino acids: CASSYAHTDTQYF. Written as DNA, the CDR3 is TGTGCCAGCAGTTACGCCCACACAGATACGCAGTATTTT.

The V and J genes are TRBV6-5 and TRBJ1-2; 7 bases line up with TRBD1. CDR3 length equals 12 residues. Germline-derived CDR1 and CDR2 are MNHEY and SVGAGI. V was pared by 10 bases and J by 1 base, with 3 bases of the junction left unmatched. The CDR3 sequence: CATGGYNYGYTF. The CDR3, as DNA: TGTGCCACAGGGGGATATAACTATGGCTACACCTTC.

The chain couples TRBV5-1 to TRBJ1-4, with a weak D call TRBD1 (6 bases). Germline CDR1 is SGHRS and CDR2 is YFSETQ. Trimming shortened V by 3 bases and J by 7 bases, and 16 bases separated the two germline ends. This CDR3 comprises 15 residues. The CDR3 DNA is TGCGCCAGCAGCTGGAGTGGGGGGCGCAGTGAAAAACTGTTTTTT. Translated, it gives CASSWSGGRSEKLFF.

The chain couples TRBV4-3 to TRBJ2-1; D might be TRBD1 or TRBD2, each matching 6 bases. This CDR3 has 17 residues. The germline V gene has CDR1 LGHNA and CDR2 YSLEER. V gave up 1 base and J gave up 4 bases, with 17 bases separating them. The CDR3 is CASSQVFDGGLYNEQFF. Here the CDR3 DNA reads TGCGCCAGCAGCCAAGTTTTCGACGGGGGCCTTTACAATGAGCAGTTCTTC.

The rearrangement links TRBV18 to TRBJ2-4; 7 bases are a match to TRBD1. The CDR3 totals 17 residues. Germline-derived CDR1 and CDR2 are KGHSH and LQKENI. V gave up 3 bases and J gave up 5 bases; unmatched junction bases: 13. The CDR3 nucleotides read TGTGCCAGCTCACCCTCAGGGACAGCCGCCAACCAAAACATTCAGTACTTC. Translated, it gives CASSPSGTAANQNIQYF.

This chain connects TRBV6-2 or TRBV6-3 to TRBJ2-5; 14 bases fit TRBD2. CDR3 length: 17 amino acids. Germline trimming cut 6 bases from V and 1 base from J; bases unmatched to any gene: 7. Germline V gene data show CDR1 as MNHEY and CDR2 as SVGEGT. Here the CDR3 DNA reads TGTGCCAGCAGCCAGGGACTAGCGGGGGCCTCCCAAGAGACCCAGTACTTC. Its protein product is CASSQGLAGASQETQYF.

The rearrangement uses TRBV5-1 and TRBJ2-1; TRBD2 matches 16 bases. Losses at the gene ends were 2 bases for V and 2 bases for J; bases not matched to a gene: 4. CDR1 SGHRS and CDR2 YFSETQ come from the germline V gene. The CDR3 loop spans 18 amino acids. This CDR3 is CASSLGTSGGAPYNEQFF. CDR3 coding DNA: TGCGCCAGCAGCTTAGGGACTAGCGGGGGGGCGCCCTACAATGAGCAGTTCTTC.